This T cell receptor beta chain was profiled in a study of Ad26.COV2.S vaccination and SARS-CoV-2 variants. V lost 4 bases, J lost 8 bases, and 11 bases lay in between. The germline gives CDR1 SGHAT, CDR2 FQNNGV. The CDR3 sequence is 12 residues long. The treatment here: about 20 received Ad26.COV2.S at low or high dose, single or two shots; 5 received placebo; per-sample allocation not given. Samples came from day 63 after the first vaccine or placebo injection. This clone was counted a single time. Measured with immunoSEQ multiplex PCR; TCRdb has only the in-frame clones, and not every one. The sample records 400,000 to 500,000 clones, nearly 90% being singletons.

The clonotype was recovered from a person aged 18-60 years who received the Ad26.COV2.S COVID-19 vaccine or a placebo. The rearrangement joins TRBV11-2 to TRBJ1-2; D gene ambiguous. Here the sequenced sample was peripheral blood, taken in a trial of Ad26.COV2.S vaccine versus placebo. This chain's CDR3 is CASSSEEVGYTF. CDR3 coding DNA: TGTGCCAGCAGCTCAGAAGAGGTCGGCTACACCTTC.